One and the same sample provided the 21 T cell receptor beta chains below, sequenced in a study of T and B cells in COVID-19 patients. Multiplex PCR with BIOMED2 TRB-A/B primer pools amplified TRB rearrangements. TCRdb processed the multiplex PCR reads anew with MiXCR; each CDR3 protein has one entry. Among about 13,000 distinct CDR3 sequences listed, around 25% were seen once. Each TRB amplification used roughly 220-550 ng of genomic DNA from blood. The sample consisted of blood. These receptors were collected from a human donor who had recovered from COVID-19.

This clonotype was counted ten times or more. The chain links TRBV30 to TRBJ1-6, with 9 bases lining up with TRBD1. V was clipped by 3 bases and J by 5 bases; unmatched bases: 8. This CDR3 spans 16 amino acids. Germline CDR1 is GTSNPN and CDR2 is SVGIG (reference sequence). DNA of the CDR3: TGTGCCTGGAGGGTAGGGACAGGGCCTAATAATTCACCCCTCCACTTT. Its translation: CAWRVGTGPNNSPLHF.

This clonotype was seen a handful of times. V is TRBV14 and J is TRBJ1-2; D gene unclear. This CDR3 contains 13 residues. Looked up from germline, CDR1 is SGHDN and CDR2 is FVKESK. V was clipped by 1 base and J by 4 bases, with 7 bases between them. The CDR3 is CASSQVWFYGYTF. In DNA form, the CDR3 reads TGTGCCAGCAGCCAAGTCTGGTTCTATGGCTACACCTTC. The variable domain in full, completed from reference TRBV14 and TRBJ1-2, reads EAGVTQFPSHSVIEKGQTVTLRCDPISGHDNLYWYRRVMGKEIKFLLHFVKESKQDESGMPNNRFLAERTGGTYSTLKVQPAELEDSGVYFCASSQVWFYGYTFGSGTRLTVV.

This clonotype has just a few counts. V usage is TRBV24-1 and J usage is TRBJ2-5; D not certain. Germline V gene sequence: CDR1 KGHDR, CDR2 SFDVKD. The CDR3 is made up of 13 amino acids. The germline V and J ends were trimmed by 3 bases and 1 base, with 5 bases remaining between them. The CDR3 nucleotides are TGTGCCACCAGTGATGGCTTCCAAGAGACCCAGTACTTC. It translates to CATSDGFQETQYF.

This clonotype is classed as medium-sized. The genes are TRBV6-4 and TRBJ2-1; TRBD2 aligns across 9 bases. Trimming cost V 2 bases and J 7 bases; bases outside gene matches: 6. The germline gives CDR1 MRHNA, CDR2 SNTAGT. This CDR3 contains 15 residues. The chain's CDR3 is CASSDGGGAGNEQFF. The CDR3, as DNA: TGTGCCAGCAGTGACGGCGGGGGGGCGGGAAATGAGCAGTTCTTC.

In its sample, this clonotype is medium-sized. The chain recombines TRBV7-5 with TRBJ2-1; the table's D call, TRBD1, has no DNA check behind it. TRBV7-5 constitutes a pseudogene. This CDR3 is built from 13 residues. Here the CDR3 reads CISPVGSYNEQFF. CDR3 coding DNA: TGTATCTCTCCTGTCGGCTCCTACAATGAGCAGTTCTTC.

The chain links TRBV7-9 to TRBJ1-1, with D perhaps TRBD1 (5 bases). Trimming removed 5 bases from V and 1 base from J, with 8 bases in between. Per germline, CDR1 SEHNR and CDR2 FQNEAQ (reference sequence). The CDR3 length is 13 residues. The CDR3 here is CASSTDRNTEAFF. For the CDR3, the DNA is TGTGCCAGCAGCACTGACAGGAACACTGAAGCTTTCTTT.

This clonotype was counted many times. V gene TRBV5-6 combines with J gene TRBJ2-5; 7 bases agree with TRBD1. The CDR3 sequence is 15 residues long. The germline CDR1 and CDR2 sequences are SGHDT and YYEEEE. V lost 4 bases to trimming and J lost 1 base; unmatched junction nucleotides: 7. CDR3 amino acids: CASSLGTALQETQYF. DNA of the CDR3: TGTGCCAGCAGCCTGGGGACAGCCCTCCAAGAGACCCAGTACTTC.

In this sample, this clonotype turned up a few times. This chain connects TRBV12-3 or TRBV12-4 to TRBJ1-2, with a possible D match to TRBD1 (5 bases). The CDR3 extends over 15 amino acids. V was clipped by 5 bases and J by 3 bases, with 16 bases between them. The DNA of the CDR3 is TGTGCCAGCAGTCCACCGTCGGGGGTGCACTATGGCTACACCTTC. Translated, it gives CASSPPSGVHYGYTF.

V usage is TRBV21-1 and J usage is TRBJ2-3; TRBD1 is the table's D call and was not checked against the DNA. TRBV21-1 has pseudogene status. The CDR3 runs 16 residues. The CDR3 region has the DNA TGTGCCAGCAGCGAAAGAGGGGCGGGCAACACAGATACGCAGTATTTT. This gives the protein CASSERGAGNTDTQYF.

This clonotype was detected ten times or more. The gene calls are TRBV12-3 or TRBV12-4 and TRBJ2-1, with TRBD1 as a possible D gene (6 bases). V was trimmed by 7 bases and J by 9 bases, leaving 19 bases between them. CDR3 size: 14 residues. Here the CDR3 reads CASTSVWQGFEQFF. The CDR3, as DNA: TGTGCCAGCACTTCGGTATGGCAGGGGTTTGAGCAGTTCTTC.

The count of this clonotype is one. This may come from a read error, since a much larger clone is one base off. The rearrangement joins TRBV19 to TRBJ1-2; possibly TRBD1 for D (6 bases). The CDR3 has 15 amino acids. CDR1 and CDR2 (germline): LNHDA, SQIVND (reference sequence). CDR3 amino acids: CASSAEGHYSYCYTF. The CDR3 DNA sequence: TGTGCCAGTAGTGCTGAGGGACATTACTCCTATTGCTACACCTTC.

The chain recombines TRBV11-2 with TRBJ1-2; D is ambiguous. This CDR3 has 14 amino acids. Trimming removed 0 bases from V and 7 bases from J, with 12 bases in between. The V gene's germline CDR1 is SGHAT and CDR2 FQNNGV. The CDR3 DNA follows: TGTGCCAGCAGCTTAGATCTCGACCCAATTGGCTACACCTTC. Translation gives CASSLDLDPIGYTF.

This chain uses TRBV19 with TRBJ2-2, with 9 bases matching TRBD1. The V and J ends lost 4 bases and 1 base, in that order; junction bases with no gene match: 13. The CDR3 contains 19 residues. CDR1 is LNHDA, CDR2 SQIVND, per germline (reference sequence). The CDR3 reads CASSSSGTGSSRNTGELFF. The CDR3 nucleotides read TGTGCCAGTAGTAGCTCCGGGACAGGGTCTTCGAGGAACACCGGGGAGCTGTTTTTT.

V usage is TRBV4-2 and J usage is TRBJ2-1; perhaps D is TRBD1 or TRBD2 (6 bases each). V was clipped by 0 bases and J by 4 bases, with 13 bases between them. CDR3 size: 16 residues. Germline CDR1 LGHNA, CDR2 YNFKEQ. The CDR3 loop reads CASSQDRGGPYNEQFF. DNA of the CDR3: TGTGCCAGCAGCCAAGATCGTGGGGGGCCGTACAATGAGCAGTTCTTC.

This chain connects TRBV12-3 or TRBV12-4 to TRBJ1-5; D is perhaps TRBD1 (6 bases). Trimming took off 6 bases at V and 3 bases at J, with 18 bases between the two ends. The CDR3 is made up of 16 amino acids. The DNA for the CDR3 is TGTGCCAGCAGCCCCAAACGCAGGGGCCTCAATCAGCCCCAGCATTTT. Protein: CASSPKRRGLNQPQHF.

This clonotype is classed as medium-sized. One end of the junction does not line up with germline, which may come from a read error. The chain joins TRBV29-1 to TRBJ2-3; D is possibly TRBD2 (6 bases). Germline CDR1 SQVTM, CDR2 ANQGSEA. The CDR3 runs to 16 residues. This CDR3 is CSVEGRLVGSTDTQYF. The CDR3 DNA is TGCAGCGTTGAAGGCAGACTAGTCGGAAGCACGGATACGCAGTATTTT.

The V gene is TRBV6-5, the J gene TRBJ2-7, with 7 bases that match TRBD1. The CDR3 is 15 amino acids. CDR1 and CDR2 (germline): MNHEY, SVGAGI. The trim removed 2 bases at V and 1 base at J, leaving 5 bases unmatched. The CDR3 region has the DNA TGTGCCAGCAGTTACGGGACAGAGGTTTCCTACGAGCAGTACTTC. This gives the protein CASSYGTEVSYEQYF.

By share, this clonotype counts as medium-sized. The V call is TRBV19, the J call TRBJ2-5, with D possibly TRBD1 on 5 matching bases. CDR1 and CDR2 from the germline V gene are LNHDA and SQIVND (reference sequence). V was cut by 6 bases and J by 3 bases, with 11 bases left in between. This CDR3 contains 13 residues. The chain's CDR3 is CASSRSREETQYF. In nucleotides, the CDR3 is TGTGCCAGTAGCCGGTCCAGGGAAGAGACCCAGTACTTC.

This clonotype is medium-sized (0.01 to 0.1%). The V gene is TRBV27, the J gene TRBJ2-5; D not certain. This CDR3 is built from 13 residues. Trimming pared 5 bases from V and 5 bases from J, leaving 12 bases between. Per the germline V gene, CDR1 is MNHEY and CDR2 is SMNVEV (reference sequence). CDR3 protein: CASSPRTGETQYF. DNA of the CDR3: TGTGCCAGCAGTCCCCGGACGGGCGAGACCCAGTACTTC.

This clonotype is medium-sized by share. This sequence joins TRBV19 and TRBJ2-7, with D uncertain. CDR1 and CDR2 (germline): LNHDA, SQIVND (reference sequence). The length of the CDR3 is 12 residues. Trimming pared 4 bases from V and 3 bases from J, leaving 7 bases between. This CDR3 reads CASSSGYYEQYF. The DNA of the CDR3 is TGTGCCAGTAGTAGCGGCTACTACGAGCAGTACTTC.

The rearrangement joins TRBV28 to TRBJ1-2; D possibly corresponds to TRBD1 (5 bases). The CDR3 spans 14 residues. The V end lost 3 bases, the J end lost 4 bases, and 12 bases lay between the germline ends. Germline loops: CDR1 MDHEN, CDR2 SYDVKM. The CDR3 DNA follows: TGTGCCAGCAGTTTTTCGGGGGGTGTCTATGGCTACACCTTC. Translating it yields CASSFSGGVYGYTF.